In its sample, the clone carrying this TCR beta chain was seen a few times. This entry is derived from a study of beta chain features in type 1 diabetes. Study overall: Age, gender, cell numbers and subset yield matched between patients and controls.

The CDR3 has 16 amino acids. The germline gives CDR1 SNHLY, CDR2 FYNNEI. V was clipped by 1 base and J by 0 bases, with 13 bases between them. Expressed TCRB transcripts were sequenced because the isolated RNA had all been reverse transcribed beforehand. Data came from immunoSEQ multiplex PCR; TCRdb stores just in-frame clones and leaves some out. Of roughly 350,000 clones listed, 11% are singletons. Each population that was sorted was more than 95% pure. This chain links TRBV2 with TRBJ2-7; no clear D gene. The sample was naive CD4+ T cells from blood. The TCR sequence derives from a woman younger than 45 in good health. The CDR3 DNA follows: TGTGCCAGCAGTGAAGAGATGTTAGCCAACTCCTACGAGCAGTACTTC. Translating gives CASSEEMLANSYEQYF.